What follows are 29 T cell receptor beta chains derived from one specimen sequenced in a study of monozygotic twins with cystic fibrosis. Only in-frame clones appear in the TCRdb table, and some are missing; sequencing was by immunoSEQ multiplex PCR. The data show 30,000 to 45,000 clones, over 70% seen once. Sequenced sample: blood. The receptors were gathered from a girl aged 2 to 9 with cystic fibrosis.

The chain joins TRBV7-2 to TRBJ2-3, with 7 nucleotides matching TRBD2. The CDR3 is 17 amino acids. V was clipped by 3 bases and J by 0 bases; unmatched bases: 9. Germline CDR1 is SGHTA and CDR2 is FQGNSA. This CDR3 reads CASSFGFLAASTDTQYF. DNA of the CDR3: TGTGCCAGCAGCTTTGGCTTCCTAGCGGCTAGCACAGATACGCAGTATTTT.

The CDR3 nucleotides read TGTGCCAGCAGCTTAAGGCGGGGGGCGTACCAAGAGACCCAGTACTTC. As protein: CASSLRRGAYQETQYF. This chain connects TRBV7-2 to TRBJ2-5; 8 bases line up with TRBD2. This CDR3 has 16 residues. Germline CDR1 and CDR2: SGHTA and FQGNSA. Trimming at V came to 2 bases and at J to 0 bases, leaving 5 bases not matched to a gene.

This clone has a handful of counts. The CDR3 reads CASSVEANTEAFF. In nucleotides, the CDR3 is TGTGCCAGCAGCGTCGAGGCGAACACTGAAGCTTTCTTT. The rearrangement links TRBV9 to TRBJ1-1, with no clear D. The V gene's germline CDR1 is SGDLS and CDR2 YYNGEE. The CDR3 runs to 13 residues. Trimming pared 2 bases from V and 1 base from J, leaving 6 bases between.

The V call is TRBV5-1, the J call TRBJ2-5, with D tentatively TRBD1 (7 bases). This CDR3 region has 13 residues. Germline CDR1 is SGHRS and CDR2 is YFSETQ. The ends were cut back, 3 bases at V and 4 bases at J, with 10 bases in the middle. CDR3 coding DNA: TGCGCCAGCAGCTCAGGGGGGAGAGAGACCCAGTACTTC. It is translated as CASSSGGRETQYF. Using reference TRBV5-1 and TRBJ2-5 for the parts outside the CDR3, the full variable domain is KAGVTQTPRYLIKTRGQQVTLSCSPISGHRSVSWYQQTPGQGLQFLFEYFSETQRNKGNFPGRFSGRQFSNSRSEMNVSTLELGDSALYLCASSSGGRETQYFGPGTRLLVL.

V is TRBV9 and J is TRBJ2-7; D is undetermined. Germline V CDR1 and CDR2: SGDLS, YYNGEE. The CDR3 covers 13 residues. Between the trimmed V and J ends, which lost 4 bases and 6 bases, there was a span of 14 bases. The CDR3 loop is CASSHSTTSEQYF. Written as DNA, the CDR3 is TGTGCCAGCAGCCATTCTACTACTTCCGAGCAGTACTTC.

This chain joins TRBV7-8 and TRBJ2-5; 8 bases fit TRBD2. CDR1 is SGHVS, CDR2 FQNEAQ, per germline. The CDR3 loop spans 14 amino acids. Germline trimming cut 5 bases from V and 12 bases from J; bases unmatched to any gene: 14. The CDR3 loop is CASSPLDTGGREYF. CDR3 nucleotides: TGTGCCAGCAGCCCCCTAGACACGGGGGGGCGGGAGTACTTC. Complete variable domain (other parts from reference TRBV7-8 and TRBJ2-5): GAGVSQSPRYKVAKRGQDVALRCDPISGHVSLFWYQQALGQGPEFLTYFQNEAQLDKSGLPSDRFFAERPEGSVSTLKIQRTQQEDSAVYLCASSPLDTGGREYFGPGTRLLVL.

V and J are TRBV9 and TRBJ1-6; TRBD1 matches at 7 bases. CDR1 and CDR2 from the germline V gene are SGDLS and YYNGEE. The CDR3 runs to 16 residues. V lost 3 bases, J lost 7 bases, and 10 bases stayed unmatched. DNA of the CDR3: TGTGCCAGCAGCGCCACCCCGGGACAGCAAAATTCACCCCTCCACTTT. Its translation: CASSATPGQQNSPLHF.

The rearrangement joins TRBV19 to TRBJ1-1, with 11 bases aligning to TRBD1. There are 14 residues in the CDR3. CDR1 is LNHDA, CDR2 SQIVND, per germline (reference sequence). After removal of 6 bases from V and 4 bases from J, the junction contained 4 bases not matched to a gene. The CDR3 DNA follows: TGTGCCAGTAGAGGGACAGGGGGTGTCACTGAAGCTTTCTTT. It codes for CASRGTGGVTEAFF.

This clone occurred once. This chain links TRBV6-4 with TRBJ1-4; TRBD1 is a possible D gene (5 bases). The ends were cut back, 0 bases at V and 8 bases at J, with 16 bases in the middle. The CDR3 has 16 amino acids. Germline V lookup: CDR1 MRHNA, CDR2 SNTAGT. The CDR3 bases are TGTGCCAGCAGTGACTCGGATCCCAGGGTGGGCGAAAAACTGTTTTTT. It codes for CASSDSDPRVGEKLFF.

The chain employs TRBV27 and TRBJ1-1; the D is unclear. The CDR3 totals 14 residues. The V gene's germline CDR1 is MNHEY and CDR2 SMNVEV (reference sequence). V lost 6 bases and J lost 5, with 16 bases in between. CDR3 sequence: CASSPRPWGTEAFF. CDR3 sequence (DNA): TGTGCCAGCAGCCCCCGGCCTTGGGGAACTGAAGCTTTCTTT.

The chain links TRBV4-3 to TRBJ1-2; no definite D call. CDR1 is LGHNA and CDR2 is YSLEER in the germline V gene. V was pared by 4 bases and J by 0 bases, with 6 bases between. The CDR3 spans 13 residues. In DNA, the CDR3 is TGCGCCAGCAGCCCCTCGACTAACTATGGCTACACCTTC. Encoded protein: CASSPSTNYGYTF.

This chain joins TRBV6-5 and TRBJ1-2, with a weak D call TRBD1 (6 bases). Trimming stripped 2 bases from V and 3 bases from J, with 10 bases between. The CDR3 length is 14 residues. Germline V lookup: CDR1 MNHEY, CDR2 SVGAGI. CDR3: CASSYGEGDYGYTF. CDR3 in DNA: TGTGCCAGCAGTTACGGCGAGGGGGACTATGGCTACACCTTC.

The rearrangement joins TRBV9 to TRBJ2-6, with 7 bases matching TRBD1. J lost 2 bases, V lost 0 bases, and 5 bases had no gene match. There are 17 residues in the CDR3. From germline, CDR1 is SGDLS and CDR2 YYNGEE. The CDR3 coding sequence is TGTGCCAGCAGCGTAGTTTCGCAGGGGGCTGGGGCCAACGTCCTGACTTTC. Protein: CASSVVSQGAGANVLTF.

The chain is built from TRBV18 and TRBJ1-1; perhaps TRBD1 as D (6 bases). The CDR3 runs 14 residues. Deletions cut 2 bases from V and 0 bases from J, with 7 bases between. The germline gives CDR1 KGHSH, CDR2 LQKENI. The CDR3 DNA is TGTGCCAGCTCACCAGGGGGGCTGAACACTGAAGCTTTCTTT. The encoded protein is CASSPGGLNTEAFF.

The genes are TRBV2 and TRBJ1-1, with D hard to call. The germline V gene has CDR1 SNHLY and CDR2 FYNNEI. Deletions cut 4 bases from V and 0 bases from J, with 6 bases between. This CDR3 has 13 residues. CDR3 sequence reads: CASSVQMNTEAFF. In nucleotides, the CDR3 is TGTGCCAGCAGTGTACAGATGAACACTGAAGCTTTCTTT.

This clone occurred once. The V gene is TRBV2, the J gene TRBJ2-7; 8 bases map to TRBD1. V lost 7 bases to trimming and J lost 2 bases; unmatched junction nucleotides: 16. CDR1 and CDR2 (germline): SNHLY, FYNNEI. CDR3 size: 17 residues. CDR3 sequence (DNA): TGTGCCAGCATACGAGGACAGGGTAGAGGTAACACCTACGAGCAGTACTTC. This translates into CASIRGQGRGNTYEQYF.

The chain employs TRBV5-4 and TRBJ1-1, with D perhaps TRBD1 (5 bases). The V and J ends lost 4 bases and 1 base respectively, with 14 bases between them. CDR3 length equals 15 residues. CDR1 and CDR2 from the germline V gene are SGHNT and YYREEE (reference sequence). The CDR3 spells CASSPQGGANTEAFF. CDR3 coding DNA: TGTGCCAGCAGCCCCCAGGGAGGGGCGAACACTGAAGCTTTCTTT.

The J gene is TRBJ2-3, the V gene TRBV6-1; TRBD2 might be the D (6 bases). Trimming stripped 11 bases from V and 2 bases from J, with 14 bases between. The germline V gene has CDR1 MNHNS and CDR2 SASEGT. The length of the CDR3 is 13 residues. The CDR3 DNA reads as TGTGCCTCCTCTAGCGATATCACAGATACGCAGTATTTT. Protein product: CASSSDITDTQYF.

The chain links TRBV5-1 to TRBJ1-3; 7 bases agree with TRBD1. J lost 6 bases, V lost 5 bases, and 5 bases had no gene match. CDR3 length: 13 residues. The V gene's germline CDR1 is SGHRS and CDR2 YFSETQ. In nucleotides, the CDR3 is TGCGCCAGCAGGGGAGGGGGCGAAAACACCATATATTTT. It encodes CASRGGGENTIYF. Full variable domain (missing parts from reference TRBV5-1 and TRBJ1-3): KAGVTQTPRYLIKTRGQQVTLSCSPISGHRSVSWYQQTPGQGLQFLFEYFSETQRNKGNFPGRFSGRQFSNSRSEMNVSTLELGDSALYLCASRGGGENTIYFGEGSWLTVV.

This sequence joins TRBV6-5 and TRBJ2-6, with unresolved D. This CDR3 has 14 residues. Germline V CDR1 and CDR2: MNHEY, SVGAGI. Between the trimmed V and J ends, which lost 0 bases and 10 bases, there was a span of 10 bases. This CDR3 is CASSYSWDGNVLTF. CDR3 sequence (DNA): TGTGCCAGCAGTTACTCGTGGGATGGTAACGTCCTGACTTTC.

This clone has only one observation. The rearrangement links TRBV5-6 to TRBJ1-6, with 9 bases aligning to TRBD1. V lost 4 bases and J lost 7; bases outside the gene matches: 9. The CDR3 runs to 16 residues. The germline CDR1 and CDR2 sequences are SGHDT and YYEEEE. The CDR3 region is CASSTTGGSRNSPLHF. The CDR3 region has the DNA TGTGCCAGCAGCACCACAGGGGGCTCTAGGAATTCACCCCTCCACTTT.

The chain uses TRBV5-1 and TRBJ2-2, with D possibly TRBD1 on 6 matching bases. V lost 6 bases, J lost 2 bases, and 11 bases lay in between. CDR3 length equals 14 residues. From germline, CDR1 is SGHRS and CDR2 YFSETQ. In DNA, the CDR3 is TGCGCCAGCACCGACAGGATCAACACCGGGGAGCTGTTTTTT. It yields the protein CASTDRINTGELFF.

The J gene is TRBJ1-1, the V gene TRBV2, with a tentative D call TRBD1 (5 bases). This CDR3 region has 13 residues. Germline lookup yields CDR1 SNHLY and CDR2 FYNNEI. Trimming pared 7 bases from V and 0 bases from J, leaving 9 bases between. The CDR3 sequence is CASNKQVNTEAFF. The CDR3, as DNA: TGTGCCAGCAACAAACAGGTGAACACTGAAGCTTTCTTT.

The chain is built from TRBV7-8 and TRBJ2-1; 14 positions agree with TRBD2. Trimming took 8 bases from V and 5 from J; bases not matched to a gene: 2. The germline V gene encodes CDR1 SGHVS and CDR2 FQNEAQ. The CDR3 extends over 14 amino acids. The CDR3 is CASEGLAGDNEQFF. For the CDR3, the DNA is TGTGCCAGCGAGGGACTAGCGGGGGACAATGAGCAGTTCTTC. Using reference TRBV7-8 and TRBJ2-1 for the parts outside the CDR3, the full variable domain is GAGVSQSPRYKVAKRGQDVALRCDPISGHVSLFWYQQALGQGPEFLTYFQNEAQLDKSGLPSDRFFAERPEGSVSTLKIQRTQQEDSAVYLCASEGLAGDNEQFFGPGTRLTVL.

The chain is built from TRBV6-1 and TRBJ1-5, with 8 nucleotides matching TRBD1. V was pared by 6 bases and J by 7 bases, with 8 bases of the junction left unmatched. Germline CDR1 and CDR2: MNHNS and SASEGT. The CDR3 is 14 amino acids. CDR3 amino acids: CASSNPGGSQPQHF. CDR3 DNA sequence: TGTGCCAGCAGCAATCCAGGGGGCAGCCAGCCCCAGCATTTT.

The genes are TRBV14 and TRBJ1-2; TRBD1 agrees at 9 bases. Per the germline V gene, CDR1 is SGHDN and CDR2 is FVKESK. CDR3 size: 15 residues. The trim removed 3 bases at V and 4 bases at J, leaving 6 bases unmatched. The DNA of the CDR3 is TGTGCCAGCAGCCATTCCCTGACAGGGGGCTATGGCTACACCTTC. Amino acids: CASSHSLTGGYGYTF.

This chain connects TRBV6-1 to TRBJ2-5; 8 bases map to TRBD2. Germline CDR1 reads MNHNS; CDR2 reads SASEGT. The length of the CDR3 is 15 residues. The V gene end was trimmed by 4 bases and the J gene end by 7 bases; junction bases not matched to a gene: 11. CDR3 sequence: CASSGGLERIGTQYF. The CDR3 DNA is TGTGCCAGCAGTGGGGGACTAGAAAGGATCGGGACCCAGTACTTC.

This chain connects TRBV29-1 to TRBJ1-2; D remains ambiguous. Germline assignment: CDR1 SQVTM and CDR2 ANQGSEA. V was pared by 6 bases and J by 0 bases, with 11 bases between. CDR3 length equals 13 residues. CDR3 region: CSVTVSSNYGYTF. As DNA, the CDR3 is TGCAGCGTAACAGTGTCTTCTAACTATGGCTACACCTTC.

The CDR3 region is CTSSQDAGQGFYEQYF. As DNA, the CDR3 is TGCACCAGCAGCCAAGACGCGGGACAGGGGTTCTACGAGCAGTACTTC. V and J are TRBV1 and TRBJ2-7; the table's D call, TRBD1, has no DNA check behind it. TRBV1 is flagged as a pseudogene. This CDR3 comprises 16 residues.